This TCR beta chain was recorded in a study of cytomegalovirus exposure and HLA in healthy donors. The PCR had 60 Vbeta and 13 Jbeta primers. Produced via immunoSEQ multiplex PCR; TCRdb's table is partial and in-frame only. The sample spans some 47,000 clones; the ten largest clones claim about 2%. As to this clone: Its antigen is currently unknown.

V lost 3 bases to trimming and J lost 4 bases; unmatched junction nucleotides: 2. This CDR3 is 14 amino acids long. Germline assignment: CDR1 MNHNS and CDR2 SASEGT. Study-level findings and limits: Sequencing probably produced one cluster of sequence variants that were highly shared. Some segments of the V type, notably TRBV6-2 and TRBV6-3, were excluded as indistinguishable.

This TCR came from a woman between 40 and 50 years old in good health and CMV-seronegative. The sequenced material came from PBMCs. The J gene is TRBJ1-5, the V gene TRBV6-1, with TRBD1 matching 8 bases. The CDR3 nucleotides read TGTGCCAGCAGTGACAGGGGGCCTAATCAGCCCCAGCATTTT. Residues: CASSDRGPNQPQHF.